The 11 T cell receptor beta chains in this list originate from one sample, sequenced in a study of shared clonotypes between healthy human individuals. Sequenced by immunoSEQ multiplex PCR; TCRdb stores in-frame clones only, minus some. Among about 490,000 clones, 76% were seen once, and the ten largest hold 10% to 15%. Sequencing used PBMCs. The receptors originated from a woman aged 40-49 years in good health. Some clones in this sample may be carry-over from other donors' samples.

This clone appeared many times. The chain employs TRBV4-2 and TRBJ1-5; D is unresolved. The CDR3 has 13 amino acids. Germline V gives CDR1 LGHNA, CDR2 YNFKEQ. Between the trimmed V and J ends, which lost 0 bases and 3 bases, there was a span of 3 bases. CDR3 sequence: CASSQDANQPQHF. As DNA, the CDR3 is TGTGCCAGCAGCCAAGATGCCAATCAGCCCCAGCATTTT.

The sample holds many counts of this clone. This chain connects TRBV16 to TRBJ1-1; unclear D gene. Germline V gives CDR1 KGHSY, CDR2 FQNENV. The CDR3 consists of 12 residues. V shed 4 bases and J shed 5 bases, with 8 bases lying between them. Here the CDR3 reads CASSLFVTEAFF. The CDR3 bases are TGTGCCAGCAGCCTCTTTGTTACTGAAGCTTTCTTT.

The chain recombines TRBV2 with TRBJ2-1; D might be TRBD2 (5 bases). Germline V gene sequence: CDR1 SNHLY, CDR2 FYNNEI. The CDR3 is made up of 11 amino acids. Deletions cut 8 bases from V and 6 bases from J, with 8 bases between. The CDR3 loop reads CASQGSNEQFF. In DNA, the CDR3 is TGTGCCAGCCAAGGGAGCAATGAGCAGTTCTTC.

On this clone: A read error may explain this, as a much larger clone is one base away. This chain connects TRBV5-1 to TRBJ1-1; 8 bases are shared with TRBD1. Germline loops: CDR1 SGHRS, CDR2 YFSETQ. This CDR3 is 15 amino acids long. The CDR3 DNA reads TGCGCCAGCAGCTTGGCCGGCGACAGGGGCACTGAAGCTCTCTTT. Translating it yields CASSLAGDRGTEALF.

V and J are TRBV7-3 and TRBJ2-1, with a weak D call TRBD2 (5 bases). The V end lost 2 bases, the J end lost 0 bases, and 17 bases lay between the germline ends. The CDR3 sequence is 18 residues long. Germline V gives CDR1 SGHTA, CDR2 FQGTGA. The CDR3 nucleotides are TGTGCCAGCAGCTTATGGGCGGACTCTAGGAGCTCCTACAATGAGCAGTTCTTC. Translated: CASSLWADSRSSYNEQFF.

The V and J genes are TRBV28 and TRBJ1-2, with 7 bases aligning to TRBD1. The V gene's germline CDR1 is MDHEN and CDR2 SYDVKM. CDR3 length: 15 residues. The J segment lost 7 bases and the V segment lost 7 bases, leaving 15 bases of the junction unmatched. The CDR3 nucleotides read TGTGCCAGCACCTCCACCGGCAGGGGGGGCACTGGCTACACCTTC. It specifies CASTSTGRGGTGYTF.

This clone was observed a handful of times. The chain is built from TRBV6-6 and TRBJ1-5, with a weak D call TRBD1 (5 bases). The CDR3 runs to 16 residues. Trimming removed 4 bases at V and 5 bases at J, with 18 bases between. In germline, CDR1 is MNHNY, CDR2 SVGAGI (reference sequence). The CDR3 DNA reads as TGTGCCAGCAGTTCGGCTTGGGGGGGTGGGGATCAGCCCCAGCATTTT. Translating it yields CASSSAWGGGDQPQHF.

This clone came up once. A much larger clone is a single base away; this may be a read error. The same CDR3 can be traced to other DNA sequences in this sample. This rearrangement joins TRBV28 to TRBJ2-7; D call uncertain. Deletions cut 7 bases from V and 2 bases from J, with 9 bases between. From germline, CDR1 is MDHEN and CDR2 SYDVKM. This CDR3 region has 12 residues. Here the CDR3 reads CASTGNTYEQYF. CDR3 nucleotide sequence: TGTGCCAGCACCGGAAACACCTACGAGCAGTACTTC.

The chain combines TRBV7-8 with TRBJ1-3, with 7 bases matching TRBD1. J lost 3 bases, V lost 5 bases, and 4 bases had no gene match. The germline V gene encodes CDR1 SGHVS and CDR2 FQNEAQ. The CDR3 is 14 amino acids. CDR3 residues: CASSPNRGGNTIYF. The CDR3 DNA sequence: TGTGCCAGCAGCCCAAACAGGGGTGGAAACACCATATATTTT.

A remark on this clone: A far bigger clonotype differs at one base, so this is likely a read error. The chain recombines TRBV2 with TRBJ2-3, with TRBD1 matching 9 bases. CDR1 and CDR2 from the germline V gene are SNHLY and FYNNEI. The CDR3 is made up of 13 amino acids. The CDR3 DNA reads TGTGCCGGCAGCACAGGGGGCACCGATACGCAGTATTTT. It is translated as CAGSTGGTDTQYF.

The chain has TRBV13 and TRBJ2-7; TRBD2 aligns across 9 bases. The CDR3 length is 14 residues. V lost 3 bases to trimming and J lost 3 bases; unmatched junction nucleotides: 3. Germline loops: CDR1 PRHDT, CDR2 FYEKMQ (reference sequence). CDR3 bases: TGTGCCAGCAGCTTTGGCGGGAGGGTCTACGAGCAGTACTTC. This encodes CASSFGGRVYEQYF.